This T cell receptor (beta chain) came from a study of cytomegalovirus exposure and HLA in healthy donors. Findings and caveats of the study: According to the study, 180 or so TCR beta chains were cytomegalovirus-associated. An assumption of roughly uniform sequencing depth across donors underlay the presence/absence analyses.

On this clone: Antigen specificity is unknown.

Germline CDR1 and CDR2: LGHNA and YNFKEQ. Germline trimming cut 4 bases from V and 4 bases from J; bases unmatched to any gene: 6. The CDR3 sequence is 14 residues long. The PCR used 60 Vbeta and 13 Jbeta primers. Using immunoSEQ multiplex PCR, the repertoire was profiled, and TCRdb retains in-frame clones only, with some absent. The profile shows over 70,000 clones, about two thirds of them singletons. The sequencing input was PBMCs. This sequence joins TRBV4-2 and TRBJ2-5; 7 nucleotides agree with TRBD2. This clonotype originated in a woman between 45 and 65 years old in good health and CMV-seropositive. The CDR3 DNA follows: TGTGCCAGCAGCCTAGCTGGGGGGGGAGAGACCCAGTACTTC. Encoded protein: CASSLAGGGETQYF.